This entry features one T cell receptor beta chain sequence. Original handling: Reference gene primers were amplified, and this amplification served to estimate nucleated cell counts. This table comes from immunoSEQ multiplex PCR, and its TCRdb copy is limited to in-frame clones, with some not included. V and J calls and clone size follow that table, whereas D and trimming were derived from the DNA. The data show around 170,000 clones, about 85% seen once. This sample stems from a study of blood T cell repertoires in COVID-19. Study-level background: Samples taken during acute and convalescent COVID-19 were collected in the United States, Italy and Spain. PBMCs, B-cell-depleted T cells, or T cells provided the cDNA or gDNA that made up the material.

The germline V and J ends were trimmed by 5 bases and 0 bases, with 14 bases remaining between them. CDR1 and CDR2 (germline): GTSNPN, SVGIG (reference sequence). The CDR3 has 15 amino acids. The TCR comes from a woman in her twenties or thirties with active or convalescent COVID-19. Sequenced material: peripheral blood. This chain links TRBV30 with TRBJ2-1; TRBD1 is a possible D gene (6 bases). CDR3 DNA: TGTGCCTGGCGGACAGTTTTTAGCTCCTACAATGAGCAGTTCTTC. This translates into CAWRTVFSSYNEQFF.